The sample holds a few counts of the clone carrying this T cell receptor beta chain. Its specificity is unknown. The V gene lost 4 bases and the J gene lost 2 bases, with 13 bases spanning the gap. The CDR3 is made up of 15 amino acids. 5'RACE template switching produced TCR cDNA carrying a universal primer site and UMIs. TCRdb recomputed calls from the 5' RACE reads with MiXCR, one row per CDR3 protein. The profile shows 100,000 to 150,000 distinct CDR3 sequences, under 9% of them singletons. The sample is drawn from a study of T cells after yellow fever vaccination. Findings and caveats of the study: Abundant clonotypes (contaminants from the bulk population) could be present in FACS-sorted repertoires. The study re-detected most primary-vaccination clones after the booster (around 96% CD4, roughly 91% CD8).

This TCR was recovered from a man aged 18 to 30 who received the YFV17D yellow fever vaccine. The chain links TRBV12-3 or TRBV12-4 to TRBJ2-3, with unresolved D. The sequencing used CD8+ T cells sorted from PBMCs, collected on the day of the yellow fever booster vaccination. CDR3 loop: CASSSSSKSTDTQYF. The CDR3 DNA sequence: TGTGCCAGCAGTTCAAGCAGCAAGTCCACAGATACGCAGTATTTT.